The 9 T cell receptor beta chains in this list originate from one sample, sequenced in a study of blood T cell repertoires in COVID-19. Libraries were prepared by immunoSEQ multiplex PCR; TCRdb keeps only in-frame clonotypes and omits some of them. The profile covers around 110,000 clones, with approximately 87% appearing a single time and over 2% taken by the ten largest. The sequenced sample was peripheral blood. Receptors were obtained from a man aged 25-45 years with acute or convalescent COVID-19.

The sample holds one count of this clone. This chain joins TRBV6-6 and TRBJ1-2; D is ambiguous. Trimming cost V 0 bases and J 7 bases, with 9 bases left between them. The length of the CDR3 is 13 residues. Germline V gene lookup returns CDR1 MNHNY and CDR2 SVGAGI (reference sequence). Written as DNA, the CDR3 is TGTGCCAGCAGTTACTCTTGGAGGGCTGGCTACACCTTC. This translates into CASSYSWRAGYTF.

V usage is TRBV30 and J usage is TRBJ2-7; possible D gene TRBD1, 6 bases. The V gene's germline CDR1 is GTSNPN and CDR2 SVGIG (reference sequence). V lost 3 bases and J 4 bases, leaving 10 bases between the germline ends. This CDR3 has 12 residues. CDR3 protein: CAWSLGQYEQYF. DNA of the CDR3: TGTGCCTGGAGCCTTGGACAGTACGAGCAGTACTTC.

This clone was found a few times. The J gene is TRBJ1-6, the V gene TRBV2, with D maybe TRBD1 (6 bases). The CDR3 totals 16 residues. With 7 bases removed from V and 3 bases from J, the gap between germline ends came to 16 bases. Looked up from germline, CDR1 is SNHLY and CDR2 is FYNNEI. In DNA form, the CDR3 reads TGTGCCAGCATGGAACAGGGCCTCTTCTATAATTCACCCCTCCACTTT. This codes for CASMEQGLFYNSPLHF. The entire variable domain, with the rest obtained from reference TRBV2 and TRBJ1-6, is as follows: EPEVTQTPSHQVTQMGQEVILRCVPISNHLYFYWYRQILGQKVEFLVSFYNNEISEKSEIFDDQFSVERPDGSNFTLKIRSTKLEDSAMYFCASMEQGLFYNSPLHFGNGTRLTVT.

This clone occurred a few times. The V call is TRBV3-1 (or the pseudogene TRBV3-2), the J call TRBJ2-1; 9 nucleotides match TRBD1. J was trimmed by 8 bases and V by 3 bases; bases with no gene match: 20. The CDR3 covers 19 residues. Looked up from germline, CDR1 is LGHDT and CDR2 is YNNKEL (reference sequence). The CDR3 DNA sequence: TGTGCCAGCAGCCAGGAGACAGGGGGTGAGGGAGGACCCTTAGATGAGCAGTTCTTC. Translated: CASSQETGGEGGPLDEQFF.

This clone was seen just once. CDR3 sequence: CASSRSGEGRHEQFF. The CDR3 coding sequence is TGCGCCAGCAGCCGCAGCGGGGAGGGCCGTCATGAGCAGTTCTTC. This chain links TRBV10-1 with TRBJ2-1; 7 positions agree with TRBD2. CDR1 is WNHNN and CDR2 is SYGVQD in the germline V gene (reference sequence). V shed 6 bases, J shed 8 bases, and the junction held 13 bases outside the gene matches. This CDR3 spans 15 amino acids.

The V gene is TRBV6-5, the J gene TRBJ2-7; TRBD1 might be the D (6 bases). V was pared by 4 bases and J by 1 base, with 11 bases between. The germline V gene has CDR1 MNHEY and CDR2 SVGAGI. The CDR3 is 14 residues long. This CDR3 reads CASSSRDRSYEQYF. The CDR3 DNA reads TGTGCCAGCAGTTCCCGTGACAGGTCCTACGAGCAGTACTTC.

This clone was recorded a few times. The J gene is TRBJ1-2, the V gene TRBV5-1; 8 bases line up with TRBD1. The CDR3 is 14 amino acids. J lost 5 bases, V lost 3 bases, and 6 bases had no gene match. The V gene's germline CDR1 is SGHRS and CDR2 YFSETQ. Here the CDR3 DNA reads TGCGCCAGCAGCTCCACCCAGGGGGCGTATGGCTACACCTTC. This sequence encodes CASSSTQGAYGYTF.

J is TRBJ2-5 and V is TRBV13; 13 bases align to TRBD2. The V segment lost 5 bases and the J segment 2 bases; nucleotides outside the gene matches: 5. CDR3 size: 16 residues. Per germline, CDR1 PRHDT and CDR2 FYEKMQ (reference sequence). In DNA form, the CDR3 reads TGTGCCAGCAGCCAAGGGACTAGCGGGGAGCAAGAGACCCAGTACTTC. Translating it yields CASSQGTSGEQETQYF.

V is TRBV9 and J is TRBJ1-2; TRBD1 agrees at 10 bases. There are 14 residues in the CDR3. The trim removed 4 bases at V and 8 bases at J, leaving 8 bases unmatched. Germline loops: CDR1 SGDLS, CDR2 YYNGEE. The CDR3: CASSRDRGHAGYTF. Here the CDR3 DNA reads TGTGCCAGCAGCCGCGACAGGGGGCACGCCGGCTACACCTTC.